This TCR beta chain stems from a study of vaccination and CD4 T cells after COVID-19. Looking at the study overall: Convalescent donors were composed of six males and four females, of whom two were Hispanic. Samples were taken after vaccination, a median of approximately 72 days after dose two, with a range of 14 to 241.

V was pared by 5 bases and J by 4 bases, with 11 bases between. CDR3 length: 13 amino acids. CDR1 is SEHNR and CDR2 is FQNEAQ in the germline V gene (reference sequence). The sample's treatment: approximately nine-day PBMC culture with coronavirus spike peptide pools or control peptides (ViraFEST assay). ViraFEST expanded antigen-specific T cells with peptide pools, then sequenced TCRs. The study sequenced cultured CD4+ T cell DNA using the Oncomine TCR Beta short-read assay. Once CD4+ T cells had been cultured, genomic DNA was extracted from them. TCRdb re-called the PCR reads with MiXCR, one entry per CDR3 protein. The table shows roughly 19,000 distinct CDR3 sequences, with 66% occurring only once. As to this clonotype: What it binds is unknown.

Sequenced sample: CD4+ T cells from blood, cultured in vitro. The J gene is TRBJ1-1, the V gene TRBV7-9; D call uncertain. This clonotype was obtained from a human donor who had recovered from COVID-19. CDR3 nucleotides: TGTGCCAGCAGCCGTCCGGGTAGCACTGAAGCTTTCTTT. The encoded protein is CASSRPGSTEAFF.